These 25 T cell receptor beta chains originate from one sample sequenced in a study of blood T cell repertoires in COVID-19 (TCRdb year 2020). The library was produced with the immunoSEQ multiplex PCR assay. TCRdb stores this immuneACCESS table with in-frame sequences only. Part of the clones is absent; in the studies checked, under half of the shortfall reflects unresolved V genes, and no reason is known for the rest. For this sample there are 210,000 or so clones; about 84% appear just once. 6.5% to 8.5% of the sample is in the top ten clones. The sample was PBMCs or T cells enriched from blood (not recorded which). Source of these receptors: a woman in her thirties or forties with acute COVID-19.

The J gene is TRBJ2-2, the V gene TRBV27; D is possibly TRBD1 (6 bases). Germline V gene data show CDR1 as MNHEY and CDR2 as SMNVEV (reference sequence). The CDR3 is made up of 15 amino acids. Trimming removed 4 bases from V and 7 bases from J, with 16 bases in between. CDR3: CASSYSGTTGGELFF. For the CDR3, the DNA is TGTGCCAGCAGTTACTCCGGGACAACCGGCGGGGAGCTGTTTTTT.

The chain has TRBV5-4 and TRBJ1-4, with 9 bases fitting TRBD1. Trimming took 4 bases from V and 5 from J; bases not matched to a gene: 3. The CDR3 runs to 14 residues. CDR1 and CDR2 (germline): SGHNT, YYREEE (reference sequence). CDR3: CASSMGTGNEKLFF. Written as DNA, the CDR3 is TGTGCCAGCAGCATGGGGACAGGGAATGAAAAACTGTTTTTT.

CDR3 nucleotides: TGTGCCTGGAGTGCCCTCAAGGGGCTCGACACTGAAGCTTTCTTT. Translating it yields CAWSALKGLDTEAFF. This chain uses TRBV30 with TRBJ1-1; possibly TRBD1 for D (5 bases). V gave up 1 base and J gave up 3 bases, with 15 bases separating them. CDR3 length equals 15 residues. Germline CDR1 GTSNPN, CDR2 SVGIG (reference sequence). The complete variable domain, with remaining parts taken from reference TRBV30 and TRBJ1-1, reads SQTIHQWPATLVQPVGSPLSLECTVEGTSNPNLYWYRQAAGRGLQLLFYSVGIGQISSEVPQNLSASRPQDRQFILSSKKLLLSDSGFYLCAWSALKGLDTEAFFGQGTRLTVV.

This chain joins TRBV5-6 and TRBJ1-4; TRBD1 is a possible D gene (5 bases). V dropped 2 bases and J dropped 2 bases, with 16 bases sitting between them. The CDR3 is 17 residues long. In germline, CDR1 is SGHDT, CDR2 YYEEEE. The CDR3 sequence is CASSLVAGRGTNEKLFF. The CDR3 DNA reads as TGTGCCAGCAGCTTAGTGGCGGGGCGGGGCACTAATGAAAAACTGTTTTTT.

This chain connects TRBV29-1 to TRBJ2-7, with 8 bases that match TRBD2. CDR1 is SQVTM and CDR2 is ANQGSEA in the germline V gene. V shed 8 bases and J 5 bases; nucleotides not matched to a gene: 11. This CDR3 comprises 13 residues. The CDR3 DNA follows: TGCAGCATCTCGCCGGGGGGGCAGGACGAGCAGTACTTC. This codes for CSISPGGQDEQYF.

The chain employs TRBV24-1 and TRBJ2-5; D might be TRBD1 (5 bases). There are 17 residues in the CDR3. Germline values: CDR1 KGHDR, CDR2 SFDVKD. V lost 1 base to trimming and J lost 2 bases, with 16 bases between them. Here the CDR3 reads CATSDFLSDIGQETQYF. The CDR3 DNA sequence: TGTGCCACCAGTGATTTTCTTTCGGACATAGGGCAAGAGACCCAGTACTTC.

This clone was counted once. The J gene is TRBJ2-1, the V gene TRBV18; D may be TRBD2 (6 bases). Germline assignment: CDR1 KGHSH and CDR2 LQKENI. The CDR3 has 15 amino acids. Trimming shortened V by 2 bases and J by 6 bases, and 14 bases separated the two germline ends. The chain's CDR3 is CASSPGFQGGNEQFF. The DNA of the CDR3 is TGTGCCAGCTCACCAGGATTTCAGGGAGGCAATGAGCAGTTCTTC. The variable domain in full, completed from reference TRBV18 and TRBJ2-1, reads NAGVMQNPRHLVRRRGQEARLRCSPMKGHSHVYWYRQLPEEGLKFMVYLQKENIIDESGMPKERFSAEFPKEGPSILRIQQVVRGDSAAYFCASSPGFQGGNEQFFGPGTRLTVL.

The V gene is TRBV30, the J gene TRBJ1-3, with 7 bases fitting TRBD1. V lost 8 bases to trimming and J lost 2 bases; unmatched junction nucleotides: 3. CDR1 and CDR2 (germline): GTSNPN, SVGIG (reference sequence). This CDR3 is 12 amino acids long. The CDR3 nucleotides read TGTGCCCGGGACAGTCCTGGAAACACCATATATTTT. Protein: CARDSPGNTIYF.

The chain combines TRBV5-4 with TRBJ1-4, with D tentatively TRBD1 (6 bases). Trimming removed 4 bases from V and 0 bases from J, with 16 bases in between. This CDR3 has 17 residues. CDR1 SGHNT and CDR2 YYREEE come from the germline V gene (reference sequence). Written as DNA, the CDR3 is TGTGCCAGCAGCAAGGGGGTGTTTGGTTCAACTAATGAAAAACTGTTTTTT. Translation: CASSKGVFGSTNEKLFF.

The CDR3 sequence is CASSDSQGADTQYF. The CDR3 bases are TGTGCCAGCAGTGACTCACAGGGGGCAGATACGCAGTATTTT. The gene calls are TRBV6-4 and TRBJ2-3; 8 nucleotides match TRBD1. The V and J ends lost 0 bases and 4 bases, in that order; junction bases with no gene match: 0. CDR1 and CDR2 (germline): MRHNA, SNTAGT. CDR3 length: 14 residues.

The chain combines TRBV11-2 with TRBJ1-1; 8 nucleotides align to TRBD1. This CDR3 has 14 amino acids. Germline V lookup: CDR1 SGHAT, CDR2 FQNNGV. V was clipped by 6 bases and J by 3 bases; unmatched bases: 6. CDR3 residues: CASRLGQAHTEAFF. CDR3 bases: TGTGCCAGCAGATTGGGACAGGCTCACACTGAAGCTTTCTTT.

Comments on this clone: At one end, the junction sequence differs from germline, possibly due to a read error. V usage is TRBV7-7 and J usage is TRBJ2-2, with 11 bases identical to TRBD2. CDR1 and CDR2 from the germline V gene are SSHAT and FNYEAQ (reference sequence). This CDR3 region has 17 residues. DNA of the CDR3: TGTGCTAGCAGCTTTTCGACTAGCGGGGCCGGAACCGGGGAGCTGTTTTTT. Translation: CASSFSTSGAGTGELFF. Full variable domain (rest looked up from reference TRBV7-7 and TRBJ2-2): GAGVSQSPRYKVTKRGQDVTLRCDPISSHATLYWYQQALGQGPEFLTYFNYEAQPDKSGLPSDRFSAERPEGSISTLTIQRTEQRDSAMYRCASSFSTSGAGTGELFFGEGSRLTVL.

The chain recombines TRBV4-2 with TRBJ1-2; TRBD1 agrees at 7 bases. The trim removed 3 bases at V and 2 bases at J, leaving 3 bases unmatched. Germline V CDR1 and CDR2: LGHNA, YNFKEQ. The CDR3 is made up of 14 amino acids. The CDR3 is CASSQATGNYGYTF. CDR3 in DNA: TGTGCCAGCAGCCAGGCGACAGGGAACTATGGCTACACCTTC.

The chain employs TRBV5-1 and TRBJ1-1; TRBD1 aligns across 8 bases. Germline V CDR1 and CDR2: SGHRS, YFSETQ. The V segment lost 4 bases and the J segment 4 bases; nucleotides outside the gene matches: 9. This CDR3 has 15 amino acids. The chain's CDR3 is CASSPAQGAITEAFF. DNA of the CDR3: TGCGCCAGCAGCCCCGCCCAGGGGGCGATCACTGAAGCTTTCTTT. The entire variable domain, with the rest obtained from reference TRBV5-1 and TRBJ1-1, is as follows: KAGVTQTPRYLIKTRGQQVTLSCSPISGHRSVSWYQQTPGQGLQFLFEYFSETQRNKGNFPGRFSGRQFSNSRSEMNVSTLELGDSALYLCASSPAQGAITEAFFGQGTRLTVV.

This clone was counted once. The rearrangement links TRBV10-2 to TRBJ1-6; a weak D match, TRBD1 (5 bases). The V gene lost 2 bases and the J gene lost 8 bases, with 19 bases spanning the gap. CDR1 is WSHSY and CDR2 is SAAADI in the germline V gene. The CDR3 consists of 17 residues. The CDR3 DNA reads as TGCGCCAGCAGTGAGCCCAGGGCGGCACGGCAGGATTCACCCCTCCACTTT. Encoded protein: CASSEPRAARQDSPLHF.

This clone has only a few counts. The gene calls are TRBV9 and TRBJ2-2; perhaps TRBD2 as D (6 bases). The CDR3 runs to 14 residues. Trimming pared 3 bases from V and 4 bases from J, leaving 10 bases between. Germline V CDR1 and CDR2: SGDLS, YYNGEE. CDR3 sequence (DNA): TGTGCCAGCAGCGGGAGGGGCGCCACCGGGGAGCTGTTTTTT. This gives the protein CASSGRGATGELFF.

The gene calls are TRBV9 and TRBJ1-6, with 7 bases matching TRBD1. Unmatched junction bases numbered 8, after V lost 4 bases and J lost 7 bases. Germline values: CDR1 SGDLS, CDR2 YYNGEE. The CDR3 loop spans 15 amino acids. The CDR3 reads CASSSTGTENSPLHF. The CDR3 DNA follows: TGTGCCAGCAGCTCAACCGGGACAGAGAATTCACCCCTCCACTTT. Together with reference TRBV9 and TRBJ1-6, the CDR3 gives the full variable domain: DSGVTQTPKHLITATGQRVTLRCSPRSGDLSVYWYQQSLDQGLQFLIQYYNGEERAKGNILERFSAQQFPDLHSELNLSSLELGDSALYFCASSSTGTENSPLHFGNGTRLTVT.

The CDR3 here is CASSSSTGWEV. DNA of the CDR3: TGTGCCAGCAGTTCCTCGACAGGGTGGGAAGTC. This rearrangement joins TRBV28 to TRBJ2-7, with 7 positions matching TRBD1. The CDR3 runs to 11 residues. The germline V gene encodes CDR1 MDHEN and CDR2 SYDVKM.

This clone was observed once. This rearrangement joins TRBV10-3 to TRBJ2-5, with TRBD2 as a possible D gene (6 bases). CDR3 size: 14 residues. V was clipped by 2 bases and J by 3 bases, with 10 bases between them. The germline V gene encodes CDR1 ENHRY and CDR2 SYGVKD. In DNA, the CDR3 is TGTGCCATCAGTGAGCATGGCGGGGAAGAGACCCAGTACTTC. Its protein product is CAISEHGGEETQYF.

The rearrangement uses TRBV3-1 (or the pseudogene TRBV3-2) and TRBJ2-5; 13 bases fit TRBD2. Germline V lookup: CDR1 LGHDT, CDR2 YNNKEL (reference sequence). The CDR3 runs to 18 residues. V lost 6 bases to trimming and J lost 7 bases; unmatched junction nucleotides: 17. This chain's CDR3 is CASRRPGTSGDSFVTQYF. The CDR3 region has the DNA TGTGCCAGCAGACGACCGGGGACTAGCGGGGACTCTTTTGTGACCCAGTACTTC.

V gene TRBV28 combines with J gene TRBJ2-4; TRBD2 matches 9 bases. Germline V lookup: CDR1 MDHEN, CDR2 SYDVKM. The CDR3 spans 14 residues. J gave up 7 bases and V 2 bases, and 3 bases lay outside the gene matches. CDR3 residues: CASSLQAGGNIQYF. The DNA of the CDR3 is TGTGCCAGCAGTTTACAGGCGGGGGGGAACATTCAGTACTTC.

CDR3 coding DNA: TGTGCCAGCAGCTTGGCAGGGGCAGCGGGAAACACCATATATTTT. As protein: CASSLAGAAGNTIYF. The rearrangement uses TRBV5-4 and TRBJ1-3; D is perhaps TRBD1 (6 bases). V was cut by 0 bases and J by 4 bases, with 11 bases left in between. From germline, CDR1 is SGHNT and CDR2 YYREEE (reference sequence). This CDR3 is 15 amino acids long. Combining the CDR3 with reference TRBV5-4 and TRBJ1-3 gives the whole variable domain ETGVTQSPTHLIKTRGQQVTLRCSSQSGHNTVSWYQQALGQGPQFIFQYYREEENGRGNFPPRFSGLQFPNYSSELNVNALELDDSALYLCASSLAGAAGNTIYFGEGSWLTVV.

The CDR3: CASSLDREDPSYEQYF. The CDR3 DNA follows: TGTGCCAGCAGCCTTGACAGGGAGGACCCCTCCTACGAGCAGTACTTC. V gene TRBV5-6 combines with J gene TRBJ2-7; TRBD1 is a possible D gene (7 bases). CDR3 length: 16 amino acids. Germline values: CDR1 SGHDT, CDR2 YYEEEE. Between the trimmed V and J ends, which lost 4 bases and 0 bases, there was a span of 17 bases.

The chain couples TRBV5-1 to TRBJ2-2; 11 nucleotides line up with TRBD1. This CDR3 spans 18 amino acids. Germline CDR1 reads SGHRS; CDR2 reads YFSETQ. Trimming at V came to 2 bases and at J to 5 bases, leaving 11 bases not matched to a gene. The CDR3 DNA follows: TGCGCCAGCAGCTTCCAATTCGGACAGGGGGCATGGACCGGGGAGCTGTTTTTT. Its translation is CASSFQFGQGAWTGELFF. Using reference TRBV5-1 and TRBJ2-2 for the parts outside the CDR3, the full variable domain is KAGVTQTPRYLIKTRGQQVTLSCSPISGHRSVSWYQQTPGQGLQFLFEYFSETQRNKGNFPGRFSGRQFSNSRSEMNVSTLELGDSALYLCASSFQFGQGAWTGELFFGEGSRLTVL.

The genes are TRBV18 and TRBJ1-6, with a tentative D call TRBD1 (6 bases). V was pared by 0 bases and J by 7 bases, with 10 bases between. The CDR3 consists of 15 residues. Germline CDR1 reads KGHSH; CDR2 reads LQKENI. The CDR3 reads CASSPPTGPNSPLHF. The DNA for the CDR3 is TGTGCCAGCTCACCACCGACAGGACCAAATTCACCCCTCCACTTT.